This paragraph reports one T cell receptor beta chain. Its antigen is as yet unknown. These data come from a study of Tregs in tolerant kidney transplant recipients. Sequencing was performed with immunoSEQ multiplex PCR; in TCRdb, only in-frame clones are kept and a portion is missing. The sample yields some 70,000 clones, roughly 91% seen once. The CDR3 is 14 amino acids. Unmatched junction bases numbered 6, after V lost 4 bases and J lost 4 bases. The germline gives CDR1 MDHEN, CDR2 SYDVKM. Findings and caveats of the study: Antigen-driven expansion was suggested because donor-specific Tregs expanded more than all Tregs in tolerant patients.

The rearrangement links TRBV28 to TRBJ1-2; 7 bases agree with TRBD1. The receptor was derived from a human donor who received a combined kidney and bone marrow transplant. The sample here was CD4+ T cells from blood, taken before the transplant. This CDR3 reads CASSSRGVSYGYTF. CDR3 DNA: TGTGCCAGCAGTTCCAGGGGGGTATCCTATGGCTACACCTTC.